The T cell receptor (beta chain) described here comes from a study of naive CD8 T cells in extremely preterm neonates. Background on the study: The methods list adults as 20-50 years; the abstract says 25-50.

The table came from immunoSEQ multiplex PCR; TCRdb's copy has only in-frame clones and leaves some out. Counted here are 5,000 to 6,500 clones, roughly 98% occurring once; the ten biggest clones make up about 0.5%. Germline V gene data show CDR1 as LNHDA and CDR2 as SQIVND (reference sequence). The CDR3 sequence is 14 residues long. Trimming removed 3 bases from V and 5 bases from J, with 11 bases in between. Sorting kept Annexin V-negative CD3+CD8+CD45RA+CCR7+ naive T cells. Sorted naive CD8+ T cell numbers ranged ~17,000 to ~110,000. Study-level points and caveats: Preterm CDR3s were shorter than older groups', with fewer N additions and less trimming.

Details on this clone: Its cognate antigen is unknown.

The chain employs TRBV19 and TRBJ1-5; D is undetermined. Sequencing used naive CD8+ T cells from blood. This TCR came from a human donor in good health. The CDR3 DNA sequence: TGTGCCAGTAGTATCGGAGGGTTTTATCAGCCCCAGCATTTT. Its protein product is CASSIGGFYQPQHF.